What follows is one T cell receptor beta chain and its context. Its antigen is still unknown. The sample comes from a study of T cells in localized non-small cell lung cancer. The protocol was immunoSEQ multiplex PCR, while the TCRdb copy is restricted to in-frame clones and leaves out a portion. The sample has over 3,500 clones, roughly two fifths seen once; the top ten hold about 5.2%. Regarding the study as a whole: Heterogeneity cannot be ruled out, as sequencing used one tumor region only. Adjacent uninvolved lung had the highest clonality, suggesting focused antigen responses.

The CDR3 totals 13 residues. The germline V gene has CDR1 LNHDA and CDR2 SQIVND (reference sequence). V lost 8 bases and J 4 bases, leaving 14 bases between the germline ends. This chain uses TRBV19 with TRBJ1-2; D is ambiguous. The sequence derives from a woman aged 40 to 75 with stage I lung adenocarcinoma. The sequencing used lung tumor tissue, collected before any cancer treatment. CDR3 sequence: CASHDGRIYGYTF. The CDR3 DNA reads as TGTGCCAGTCATGACGGCCGGATCTATGGCTACACCTTC.